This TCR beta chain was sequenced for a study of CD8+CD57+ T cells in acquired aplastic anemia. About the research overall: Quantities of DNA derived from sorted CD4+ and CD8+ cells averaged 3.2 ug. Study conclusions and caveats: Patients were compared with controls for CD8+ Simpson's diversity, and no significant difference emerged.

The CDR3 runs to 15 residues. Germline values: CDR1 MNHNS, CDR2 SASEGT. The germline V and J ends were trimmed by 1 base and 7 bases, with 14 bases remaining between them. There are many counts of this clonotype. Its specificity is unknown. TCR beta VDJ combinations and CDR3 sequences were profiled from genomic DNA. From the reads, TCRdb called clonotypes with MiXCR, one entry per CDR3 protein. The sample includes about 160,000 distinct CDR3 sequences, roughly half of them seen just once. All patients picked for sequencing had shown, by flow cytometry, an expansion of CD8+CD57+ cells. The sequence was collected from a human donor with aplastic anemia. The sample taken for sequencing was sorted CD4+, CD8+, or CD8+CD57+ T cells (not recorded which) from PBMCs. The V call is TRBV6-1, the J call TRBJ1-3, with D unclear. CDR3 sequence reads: CASSEDVGAWNTIYF. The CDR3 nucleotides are TGTGCCAGCAGTGAAGACGTAGGAGCGTGGAACACCATATATTTT.